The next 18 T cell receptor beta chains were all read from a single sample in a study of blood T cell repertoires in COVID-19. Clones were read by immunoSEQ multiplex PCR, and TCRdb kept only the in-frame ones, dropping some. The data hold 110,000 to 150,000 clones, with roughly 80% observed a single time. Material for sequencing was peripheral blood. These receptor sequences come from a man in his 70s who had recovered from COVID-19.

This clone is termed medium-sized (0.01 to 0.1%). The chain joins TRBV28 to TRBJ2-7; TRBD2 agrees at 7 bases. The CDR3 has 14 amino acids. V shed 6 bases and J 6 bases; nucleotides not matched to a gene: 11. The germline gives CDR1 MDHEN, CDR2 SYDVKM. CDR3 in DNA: TGTGCCAGCAGCCCATTTGCGGGAGTTGCCGAGCAGTACTTC. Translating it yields CASSPFAGVAEQYF.

The CDR3 reads CASYPGTRHYEQYF. CDR3 nucleotides: TGTGCCAGTTACCCCGGGACTAGGCACTACGAGCAGTACTTC. J is TRBJ2-7 and V is TRBV28; 8 bases are a match to TRBD2. The CDR3 covers 14 residues. In germline, CDR1 is MDHEN, CDR2 SYDVKM. V lost 9 bases, J lost 3 bases, and 10 bases stayed unmatched. Filled out from reference TRBV28 and TRBJ2-7, the complete variable domain reads DVKVTQSSRYLVKRTGEKVFLECVQDMDHENMFWYRQDPGLGLRLIYFSYDVKMKEKGDIPEGYSVSREKKERFSLILESASTNQTSMYLCASYPGTRHYEQYFGPGTRLTVT.

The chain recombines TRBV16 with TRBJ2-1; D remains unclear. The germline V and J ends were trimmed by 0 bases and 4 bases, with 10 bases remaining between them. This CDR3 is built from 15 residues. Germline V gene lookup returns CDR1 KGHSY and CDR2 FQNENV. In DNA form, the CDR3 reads TGTGCCAGCAGCCAATCGAGGCTTCATTACAATGAGCAGTTCTTC. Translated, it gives CASSQSRLHYNEQFF. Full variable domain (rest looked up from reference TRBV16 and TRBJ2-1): GEEVAQTPKHLVRGEGQKAKLYCAPIKGHSYVFWYQQVLKNEFKFLISFQNENVFDETGMPKERFSAKCLPNSPCSLEIQATKLEDSAVYFCASSQSRLHYNEQFFGPGTRLTVL.

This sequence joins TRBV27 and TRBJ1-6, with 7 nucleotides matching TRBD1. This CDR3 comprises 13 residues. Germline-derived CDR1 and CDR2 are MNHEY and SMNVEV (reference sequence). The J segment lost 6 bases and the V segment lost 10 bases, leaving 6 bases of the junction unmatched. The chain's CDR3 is CATGDSLNSPLHF. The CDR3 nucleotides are TGTGCCACCGGGGACAGTCTTAATTCACCCCTCCACTTT.

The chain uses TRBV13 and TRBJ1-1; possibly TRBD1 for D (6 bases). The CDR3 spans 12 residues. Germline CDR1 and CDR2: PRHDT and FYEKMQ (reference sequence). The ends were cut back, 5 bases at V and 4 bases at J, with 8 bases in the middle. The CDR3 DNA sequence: TGTGCCAGCAGCGGGGGCGGCACTGAAGCTTTCTTT. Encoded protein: CASSGGGTEAFF.

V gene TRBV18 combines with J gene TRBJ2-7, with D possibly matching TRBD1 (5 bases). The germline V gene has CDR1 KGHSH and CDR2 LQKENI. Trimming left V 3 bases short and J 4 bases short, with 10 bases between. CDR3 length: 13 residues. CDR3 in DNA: TGTGCCAGCTCACCGGGGCTAGAATACGAGCAGTACTTC. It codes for CASSPGLEYEQYF. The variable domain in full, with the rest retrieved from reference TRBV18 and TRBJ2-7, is NAGVMQNPRHLVRRRGQEARLRCSPMKGHSHVYWYRQLPEEGLKFMVYLQKENIIDESGMPKERFSAEFPKEGPSILRIQQVVRGDSAAYFCASSPGLEYEQYFGPGTRLTVT.

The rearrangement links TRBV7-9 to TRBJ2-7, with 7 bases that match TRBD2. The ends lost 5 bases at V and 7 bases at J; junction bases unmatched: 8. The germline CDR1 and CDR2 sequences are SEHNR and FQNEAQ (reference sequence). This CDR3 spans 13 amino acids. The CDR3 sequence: CASSRGTTGEQYF. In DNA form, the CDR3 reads TGTGCCAGCAGCCGCGGGACTACGGGGGAGCAGTACTTC.

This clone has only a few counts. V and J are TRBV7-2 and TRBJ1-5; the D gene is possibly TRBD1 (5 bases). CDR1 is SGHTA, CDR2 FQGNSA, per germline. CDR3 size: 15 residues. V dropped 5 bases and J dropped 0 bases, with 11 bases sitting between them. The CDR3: CASSPWGGSNQPQHF. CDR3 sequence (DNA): TGTGCCAGCAGCCCCTGGGGCGGTAGCAATCAGCCCCAGCATTTT.

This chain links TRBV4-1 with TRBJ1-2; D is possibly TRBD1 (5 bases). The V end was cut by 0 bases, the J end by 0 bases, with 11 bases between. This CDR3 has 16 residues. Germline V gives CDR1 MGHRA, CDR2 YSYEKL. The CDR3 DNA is TGCGCCAGCAGCCAAGATACGGGGACTTCTAACTATGGCTACACCTTC. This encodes CASSQDTGTSNYGYTF.

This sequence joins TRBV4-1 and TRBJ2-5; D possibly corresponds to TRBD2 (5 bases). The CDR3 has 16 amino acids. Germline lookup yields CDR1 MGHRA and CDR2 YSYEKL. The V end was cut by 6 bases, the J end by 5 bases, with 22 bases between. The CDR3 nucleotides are TGCGCCAGCAGTCCCCAAGCCGGGATCTTGTGGGAGACCCAGTACTTC. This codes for CASSPQAGILWETQYF.

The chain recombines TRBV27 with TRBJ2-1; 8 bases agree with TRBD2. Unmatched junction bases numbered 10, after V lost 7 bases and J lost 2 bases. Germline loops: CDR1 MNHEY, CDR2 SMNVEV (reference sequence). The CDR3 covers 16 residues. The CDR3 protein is CASKKAGVLTYNEQFF. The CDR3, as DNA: TGTGCCAGCAAGAAAGCGGGAGTTCTTACCTACAATGAGCAGTTCTTC.

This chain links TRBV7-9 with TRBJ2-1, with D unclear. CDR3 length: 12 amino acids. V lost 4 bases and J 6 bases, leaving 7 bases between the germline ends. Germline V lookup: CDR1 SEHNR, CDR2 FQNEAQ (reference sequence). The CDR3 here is CASSSRSNEQFF. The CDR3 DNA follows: TGTGCCAGCAGCTCCAGAAGCAATGAGCAGTTCTTC.

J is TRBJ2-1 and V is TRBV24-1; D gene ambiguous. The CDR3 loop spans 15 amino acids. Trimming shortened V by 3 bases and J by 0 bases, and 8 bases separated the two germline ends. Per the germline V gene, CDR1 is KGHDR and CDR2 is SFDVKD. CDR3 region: CATSDKRSSYNEQFF. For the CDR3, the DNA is TGTGCCACCAGTGATAAGCGCAGCTCCTACAATGAGCAGTTCTTC.

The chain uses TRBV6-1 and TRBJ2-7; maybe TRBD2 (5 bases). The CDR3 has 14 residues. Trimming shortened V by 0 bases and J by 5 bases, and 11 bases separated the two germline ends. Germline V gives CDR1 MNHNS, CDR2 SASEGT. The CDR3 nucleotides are TGTGCCAGCAGTGAAGCGTTCGGGGTCGACGAGCAGTACTTC. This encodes CASSEAFGVDEQYF.

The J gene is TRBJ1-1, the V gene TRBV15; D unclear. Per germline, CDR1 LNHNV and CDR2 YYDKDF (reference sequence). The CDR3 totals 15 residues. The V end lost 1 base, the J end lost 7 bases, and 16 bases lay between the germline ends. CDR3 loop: CATSRVGFGGGEAFF. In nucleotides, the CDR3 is TGTGCCACCAGCAGAGTAGGTTTCGGTGGCGGTGAAGCTTTCTTT.

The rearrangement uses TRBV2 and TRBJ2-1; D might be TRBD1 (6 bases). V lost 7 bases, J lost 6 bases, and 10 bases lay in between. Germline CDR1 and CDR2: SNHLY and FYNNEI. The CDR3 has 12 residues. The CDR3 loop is CASNAGVNEQFF. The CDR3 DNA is TGTGCCAGCAACGCAGGGGTCAATGAGCAGTTCTTC.

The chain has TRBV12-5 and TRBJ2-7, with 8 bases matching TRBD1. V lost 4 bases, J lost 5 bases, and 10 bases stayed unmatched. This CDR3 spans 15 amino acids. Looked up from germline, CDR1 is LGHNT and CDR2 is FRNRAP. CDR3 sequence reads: CASGSRQGLLHEQYF. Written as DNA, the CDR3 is TGTGCTAGTGGTTCCCGACAGGGGCTCTTGCACGAGCAGTACTTC.

The CDR3 DNA reads TGTGCCAGCTCACCAATGGCAGGAGGATACGAGCAGTACTTC. Translating it yields CASSPMAGGYEQYF. The chain carries TRBV18 and TRBJ2-7; a possible D gene is TRBD2 (5 bases). The CDR3 consists of 14 residues. V gave up 2 bases and J gave up 4 bases, with 12 bases separating them. In germline, CDR1 is KGHSH, CDR2 LQKENI.